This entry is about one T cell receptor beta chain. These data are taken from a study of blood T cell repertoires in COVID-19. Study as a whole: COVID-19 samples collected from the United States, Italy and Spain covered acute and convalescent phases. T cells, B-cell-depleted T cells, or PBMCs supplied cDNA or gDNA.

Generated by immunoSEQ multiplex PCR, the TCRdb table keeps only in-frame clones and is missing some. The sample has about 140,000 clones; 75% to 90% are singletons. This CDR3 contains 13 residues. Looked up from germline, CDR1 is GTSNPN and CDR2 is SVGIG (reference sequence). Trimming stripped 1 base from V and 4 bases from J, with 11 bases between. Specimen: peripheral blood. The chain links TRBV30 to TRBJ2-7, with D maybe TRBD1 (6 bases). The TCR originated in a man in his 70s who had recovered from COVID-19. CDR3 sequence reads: CAWSARTEYEQYF. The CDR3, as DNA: TGTGCCTGGAGTGCACGGACAGAGTACGAGCAGTACTTC.